This T cell receptor beta chain was captured by sequencing in a study of T cell repertoires in cytomegalovirus infection. Study information: As its CMV epitopes, the study selected recently identified HLA-C-restricted and well-studied HLA-B-restricted targets. TCR beta signatures that were public indicated CMV infection and matching HLA type.

Findings and caveats of the study: The response measured ex vivo was dominated by TCR beta clonotypes (HLA-C-restricted and CMV-specific).

The CDR3 extends over 14 amino acids. Trimming cost V 6 bases and J 6 bases, with 18 bases left between them. CDR1 is SGDLS, CDR2 YYNGEE, per germline. A remark on this clonotype: Its antigen is unknown.

TCRdb passed the reads through MiXCR, listing each CDR3 protein once. The data show approximately 730,000 distinct CDR3 sequences, 25% to 30% seen once. The clonotype originates from a human donor in good health (CMV status not recorded). Some clones in this sample may be carry-over from other donors' samples. The sequenced sample was cultured CD8+ T cells from PBMCs, obtained from culture after CMV antigen stimulation. The chain uses TRBV9 and TRBJ1-1; D possibly corresponds to TRBD1 (5 bases). CDR3 sequence: CASTSGGGRPEAFF. The CDR3 DNA follows: TGTGCCAGCACCTCCGGGGGAGGGCGTCCTGAAGCTTTCTTT.